One and the same sample provided the 24 T cell receptor beta chains below, sequenced in a study of technical replicates of blood from a handful of donors (dated by TCRdb to the late 2010s). Library generation was performed with the immunoSEQ multiplex PCR assay. What TCRdb holds here is the immuneACCESS table cut down to in-frame rearrangements. Part of the clones is not present; checked against another copy, under half of the missing clones reflect an unresolved V gene, and the others are unexplained. Present in this sample are about 83,000 clones, 90% to 97% of which were seen just once. Under 0.4% of the sample rests with the top ten. Sequencing was done on a sample of T cells isolated from PBMCs. The receptors derive from a human donor in good health.

This clone showed up just once. V usage is TRBV28 and J usage is TRBJ1-1, with 9 positions matching TRBD1. Germline CDR1 MDHEN, CDR2 SYDVKM. Germline trimming cut 6 bases from V and 8 bases from J; bases unmatched to any gene: 10. The CDR3 spans 14 residues. CDR3 nucleotides: TGTGCCAGCAGATTGGGACAGGGTTCGACCGAAGCTTTCTTT. Amino acids: CASRLGQGSTEAFF.

The chain has TRBV2 and TRBJ1-1, with unresolved D. This CDR3 has 13 residues. The V gene's germline CDR1 is SNHLY and CDR2 FYNNEI. The germline V and J ends were trimmed by 6 bases and 1 base, with 9 bases remaining between them. The CDR3 protein is CASRPTANTEAFF. The CDR3 region has the DNA TGTGCCAGCAGGCCTACAGCGAACACTGAAGCTTTCTTT.

This chain connects TRBV27 to TRBJ2-1; 7 bases align to TRBD2. The CDR3 is 13 amino acids. Germline values: CDR1 MNHEY, CDR2 SMNVEV (reference sequence). J was trimmed by 3 bases and V by 11 bases; bases with no gene match: 7. CDR3 sequence reads: CAVAGVGYNEQFF. In DNA form, the CDR3 reads TGTGCCGTTGCGGGGGTTGGCTACAATGAGCAGTTCTTC.

The genes are TRBV5-1 and TRBJ2-3; 8 bases map to TRBD2. This CDR3 region has 17 residues. Germline CDR1 SGHRS, CDR2 YFSETQ. V dropped 0 bases and J dropped 4; count of bases not matched to a gene: 10. The CDR3 DNA follows: TGCGCCAGCAGCTTGGCACCAGCGGGAGAGGGGGCAGATACGCAGTATTTT. Protein product: CASSLAPAGEGADTQYF.

In the case of this clone: Germline is not matched at one junction end, which may reflect a read error. This CDR3 reads CASRQDRGSRYNEQFF. In DNA, the CDR3 is TGCGCCAGCAGACAAGATAGGGGCTCTAGATACAATGAGCAGTTCTTC. This sequence joins TRBV4-1 and TRBJ2-1; D may be TRBD1 (5 bases). The CDR3 is made up of 16 amino acids. CDR1 MGHRA and CDR2 YSYEKL come from the germline V gene.

The rearrangement uses TRBV14 and TRBJ2-1, with 8 nucleotides matching TRBD2. The CDR3 runs to 16 residues. The V segment lost 2 bases and the J segment 4 bases; nucleotides outside the gene matches: 7. Germline-derived CDR1 and CDR2 are SGHDN and FVKESK. CDR3 loop: CASSQRSGREYNEQFF. The CDR3 nucleotides read TGTGCCAGCAGCCAAAGGAGCGGGAGAGAATACAATGAGCAGTTCTTC. The complete variable domain, with remaining parts taken from reference TRBV14 and TRBJ2-1, reads EAGVTQFPSHSVIEKGQTVTLRCDPISGHDNLYWYRRVMGKEIKFLLHFVKESKQDESGMPNNRFLAERTGGTYSTLKVQPAELEDSGVYFCASSQRSGREYNEQFFGPGTRLTVL.

The gene calls are TRBV5-1 and TRBJ2-5; D is unclear. The germline gives CDR1 SGHRS, CDR2 YFSETQ. Trimming removed 3 bases at V and 2 bases at J, with 8 bases between. The CDR3 totals 13 residues. The CDR3 DNA reads TGCGCCAGCAGCTCTCATACTCAAGAGACCCAGTACTTC. Its protein is CASSSHTQETQYF.

In nucleotides, the CDR3 is TGTGCCGCATATAGCGGGAGAGCCGGGGAGCTGTTTTTT. This translates into CAAYSGRAGELFF. This chain connects TRBV27 to TRBJ2-2; 9 bases line up with TRBD2. V lost 11 bases to trimming and J lost 6 bases; unmatched junction nucleotides: 7. The CDR3 has 13 amino acids. The germline V gene encodes CDR1 MNHEY and CDR2 SMNVEV (reference sequence).

This clone came up once. The chain couples TRBV9 to TRBJ2-1; D may be TRBD2 (5 bases). This CDR3 spans 15 amino acids. Between the trimmed V and J ends, which lost 0 bases and 4 bases, there was a span of 11 bases. CDR1 SGDLS and CDR2 YYNGEE come from the germline V gene. CDR3 loop: CASSVASEGYNEQFF. CDR3 bases: TGTGCCAGCAGCGTAGCCTCCGAGGGTTACAATGAGCAGTTCTTC.

The rearrangement joins TRBV9 to TRBJ2-7; no firm D call. The CDR3 consists of 11 residues. Germline V gene data show CDR1 as SGDLS and CDR2 as YYNGEE. Trimming took off 3 bases at V and 6 bases at J, with 7 bases between the two ends. Here the CDR3 DNA reads TGTGCCAGCAGCGCGTCCGGCGAGCAGTACTTC. Translating gives CASSASGEQYF.

The V gene is TRBV5-1, the J gene TRBJ2-7; 9 bases align to TRBD1. The germline V gene encodes CDR1 SGHRS and CDR2 YFSETQ. CDR3 length: 14 residues. With V trimmed by 3 bases and J by 1 base, 2 bases remained unmatched. CDR3 residues: CASSSGTGSYEQYF. CDR3 nucleotides: TGCGCCAGCAGCTCGGGGACAGGGTCCTACGAGCAGTACTTC. The variable domain in full, completed from reference TRBV5-1 and TRBJ2-7, reads KAGVTQTPRYLIKTRGQQVTLSCSPISGHRSVSWYQQTPGQGLQFLFEYFSETQRNKGNFPGRFSGRQFSNSRSEMNVSTLELGDSALYLCASSSGTGSYEQYFGPGTRLTVT.

V is TRBV7-9 and J is TRBJ2-7; possibly TRBD2 for D (6 bases). Germline lookup yields CDR1 SEHNR and CDR2 FQNEAQ (reference sequence). CDR3 size: 12 residues. V was pared by 3 bases and J by 11 bases, with 14 bases between. CDR3 residues: CASSFKAEGKYF. CDR3 DNA sequence: TGTGCCAGCAGCTTTAAAGCGGAGGGGAAGTACTTC.

In DNA, the CDR3 is TGTGCCAGTGGGGCAGGGCTCTCTGGAAACACCATATATTTT. Encoded protein: CASGAGLSGNTIYF. The chain links TRBV19 to TRBJ1-3, with a possible D match to TRBD1 (5 bases). There are 14 residues in the CDR3. Germline values: CDR1 LNHDA, CDR2 SQIVND (reference sequence). Deletions cut 8 bases from V and 0 bases from J, with 11 bases between. Supplemented by reference TRBV19 and TRBJ1-3, the full variable domain reads DGGITQSPKYLFRKEGQNVTLSCEQNLNHDAMYWYRQDPGQGLRLIYYSQIVNDFQKGDIAEGYSVSREKKESFPLTVTSAQKNPTAFYLCASGAGLSGNTIYFGEGSWLTVV.

J is TRBJ1-2 and V is TRBV5-1; D may be TRBD1 (5 bases). Trimming stripped 4 bases from V and 0 bases from J, with 13 bases between. The CDR3 totals 15 residues. Germline CDR1 is SGHRS and CDR2 is YFSETQ. DNA of the CDR3: TGCGCCAGCAGCCCCCGGGGGGAGTCTAACTATGGCTACACCTTC. Protein product: CASSPRGESNYGYTF.

The rearrangement joins TRBV9 to TRBJ1-2, with a tentative D call TRBD1 (6 bases). Germline lookup yields CDR1 SGDLS and CDR2 YYNGEE. V lost 3 bases and J 7 bases, leaving 28 bases between the germline ends. This CDR3 has 18 amino acids. CDR3 nucleotides: TGTGCCAGCAGCGGATATGGGAGGGGGGCGCCCAGGGATGGTGGCTACACCTTC. Translating it yields CASSGYGRGAPRDGGYTF.

This clone has only one observation. The rearrangement joins TRBV7-9 to TRBJ1-2; 7 nucleotides align to TRBD1. The CDR3 covers 15 residues. CDR1 and CDR2 (germline): SEHNR, FQNEAQ (reference sequence). J lost 6 bases, V lost 4 bases, and 11 bases had no gene match. CDR3 protein: CASSSRPGQGDGYTF. Written as DNA, the CDR3 is TGTGCCAGCAGCTCACGACCCGGCCAGGGGGATGGCTACACCTTC.

The chain has TRBV11-3 and TRBJ2-2; D gene ambiguous. This CDR3 has 13 residues. V shed 1 base and J shed 4 bases, with 4 bases lying between them. Germline V gene data show CDR1 as SGHNT and CDR2 as YENEEA. The DNA of the CDR3 is TGTGCCAGCAGCTTAGGGCTCACCGGGGAGCTGTTTTTT. Residues: CASSLGLTGELFF.

The chain couples TRBV5-6 to TRBJ2-3; 7 bases fit TRBD2. The CDR3 runs 15 residues. V was clipped by 2 bases and J by 3 bases; unmatched bases: 6. The germline V gene has CDR1 SGHDT and CDR2 YYEEEE. CDR3 sequence: CASSFGGRITDTQYF. Here the CDR3 DNA reads TGTGCCAGCAGCTTCGGCGGGAGAATAACAGATACGCAGTATTTT.

CDR3 sequence (DNA): TGCGCCAGCAGCCAAGTTTTACGGGACAGGGACACCTACGAGCAGTACTTC. It codes for CASSQVLRDRDTYEQYF. The chain uses TRBV4-3 and TRBJ2-7; 9 positions agree with TRBD1. The CDR3 extends over 17 amino acids. CDR1 is LGHNA, CDR2 YSLEER, per germline. V was clipped by 1 base and J by 2 bases; unmatched bases: 9.

The CDR3 DNA reads as TGCGCCAGCAGCGGGACAGGATCCTACGAGCAGTACTTC. Its protein is CASSGTGSYEQYF. The gene calls are TRBV5-1 and TRBJ2-7; TRBD1 matches at 8 bases. V lost 4 bases to trimming and J lost 1 base; unmatched junction nucleotides: 1. Germline CDR1 and CDR2: SGHRS and YFSETQ. CDR3 length: 13 amino acids. The whole variable domain, filled in from reference TRBV5-1 and TRBJ2-7, reads KAGVTQTPRYLIKTRGQQVTLSCSPISGHRSVSWYQQTPGQGLQFLFEYFSETQRNKGNFPGRFSGRQFSNSRSEMNVSTLELGDSALYLCASSGTGSYEQYFGPGTRLTVT.

The V call is TRBV29-1, the J call TRBJ2-7; possibly TRBD2 for D (5 bases). This CDR3 region has 14 residues. Germline V gives CDR1 SQVTM, CDR2 ANQGSEA. Deletions cut 2 bases from V and 2 bases from J, with 13 bases between. In nucleotides, the CDR3 is TGCAGCGTTGAATGGGTGGCGGGCCCCTACGAGCAGTACTTC. This translates into CSVEWVAGPYEQYF.

This rearrangement joins TRBV28 to TRBJ1-1; 9 nucleotides line up with TRBD1. Germline CDR1 and CDR2: MDHEN and SYDVKM. With 4 bases clipped from V and 11 bases from J, the junction kept 11 bases outside the gene matches. The CDR3 runs to 14 residues. The CDR3 region has the DNA TGTGCCAGCAGTTACAGAGACAGGGGGGTCTTGGCTTTCTTT. Translation gives CASSYRDRGVLAFF. Full variable domain (outside the CDR3, taken from reference TRBV28 and TRBJ1-1): DVKVTQSSRYLVKRTGEKVFLECVQDMDHENMFWYRQDPGLGLRLIYFSYDVKMKEKGDIPEGYSVSREKKERFSLILESASTNQTSMYLCASSYRDRGVLAFFGQGTRLTVV.

The V call is TRBV6-5, the J call TRBJ1-5, with TRBD1 matching 8 bases. The CDR3 is made up of 13 amino acids. Germline values: CDR1 MNHEY, CDR2 SVGAGI. The V gene end was trimmed by 5 bases and the J gene end by 5 bases; junction bases not matched to a gene: 2. CDR3 bases: TGTGCCAGCAGTCAGGGGGCCGATCAGCCCCAGCATTTT. Translation gives CASSQGADQPQHF.

V is TRBV6-6 and J is TRBJ2-7, with a possible D match to TRBD1 (5 bases). Trimming cost V 2 bases and J 4 bases, with 12 bases left between them. This CDR3 spans 14 amino acids. Looked up from germline, CDR1 is MNHNY and CDR2 is SVGAGI (reference sequence). DNA for the CDR3: TGTGCCAGCAGTTACGCCCAGGGTGCGTACGAGCAGTACTTC. It encodes CASSYAQGAYEQYF.